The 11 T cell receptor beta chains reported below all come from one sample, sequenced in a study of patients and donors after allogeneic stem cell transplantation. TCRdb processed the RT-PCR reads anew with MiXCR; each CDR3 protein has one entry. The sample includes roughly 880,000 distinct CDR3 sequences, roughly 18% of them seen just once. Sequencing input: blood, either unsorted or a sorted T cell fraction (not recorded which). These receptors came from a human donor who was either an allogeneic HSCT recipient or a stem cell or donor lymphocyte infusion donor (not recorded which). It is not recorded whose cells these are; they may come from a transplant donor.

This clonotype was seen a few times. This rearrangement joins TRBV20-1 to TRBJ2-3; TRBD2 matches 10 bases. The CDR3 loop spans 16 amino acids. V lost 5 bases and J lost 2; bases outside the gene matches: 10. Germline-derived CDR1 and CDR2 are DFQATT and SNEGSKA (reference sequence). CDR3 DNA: TGCAGTGCTGAACCGCTTACTAGCGGGAACACAGATACGCAGTATTTT. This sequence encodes CSAEPLTSGNTDTQYF.

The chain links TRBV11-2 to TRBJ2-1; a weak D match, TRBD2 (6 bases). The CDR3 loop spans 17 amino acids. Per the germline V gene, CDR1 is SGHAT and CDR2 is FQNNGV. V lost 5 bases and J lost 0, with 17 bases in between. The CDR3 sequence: CASSAGLHRSSYNEQFF. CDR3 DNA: TGTGCCAGCAGCGCGGGACTCCATCGGAGCTCCTACAATGAGCAGTTCTTC.

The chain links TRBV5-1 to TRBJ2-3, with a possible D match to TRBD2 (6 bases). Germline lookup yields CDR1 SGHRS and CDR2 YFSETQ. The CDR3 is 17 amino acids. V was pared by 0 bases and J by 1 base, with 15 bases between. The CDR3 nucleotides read TGCGCCAGCAGCTTGGATTTAGGAGGGAAGGGCACAGATACGCAGTATTTT. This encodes CASSLDLGGKGTDTQYF. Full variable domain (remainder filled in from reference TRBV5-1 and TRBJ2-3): KAGVTQTPRYLIKTRGQQVTLSCSPISGHRSVSWYQQTPGQGLQFLFEYFSETQRNKGNFPGRFSGRQFSNSRSEMNVSTLELGDSALYLCASSLDLGGKGTDTQYFGPGTRLTVL.

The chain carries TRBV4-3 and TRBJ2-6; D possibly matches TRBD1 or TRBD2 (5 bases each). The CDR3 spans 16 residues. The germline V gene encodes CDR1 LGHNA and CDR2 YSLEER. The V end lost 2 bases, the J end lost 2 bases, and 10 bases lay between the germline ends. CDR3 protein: CASSQSGGTGANVLTF. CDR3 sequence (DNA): TGCGCCAGCAGCCAAAGTGGGGGTACTGGGGCCAACGTCCTGACTTTC.

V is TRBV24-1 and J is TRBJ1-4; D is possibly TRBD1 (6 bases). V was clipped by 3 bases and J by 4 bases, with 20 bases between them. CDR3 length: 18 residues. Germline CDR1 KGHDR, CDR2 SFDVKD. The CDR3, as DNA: TGTGCCACCAGTGATGCCAGGGCGCCGGGACATCTTAATGAAAAACTGTTTTTT. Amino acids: CATSDARAPGHLNEKLFF.

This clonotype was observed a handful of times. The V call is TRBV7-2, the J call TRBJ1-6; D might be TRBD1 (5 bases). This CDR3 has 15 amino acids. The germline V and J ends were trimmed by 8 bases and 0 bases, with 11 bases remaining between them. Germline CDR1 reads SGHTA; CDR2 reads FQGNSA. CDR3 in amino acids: CASGHLSSYNSPLHF. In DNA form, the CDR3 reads TGTGCCAGCGGACATTTGAGCTCCTATAATTCACCCCTCCACTTT.

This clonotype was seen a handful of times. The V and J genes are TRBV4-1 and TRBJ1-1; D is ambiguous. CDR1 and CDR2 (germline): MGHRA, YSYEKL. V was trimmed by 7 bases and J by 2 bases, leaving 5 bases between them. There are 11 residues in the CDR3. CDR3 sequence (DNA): TGCGCCAGCACGATTAACACTGAAGCTTTCTTT. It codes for CASTINTEAFF.

Here the CDR3 reads CASATGLGGSNEQFF. The CDR3 DNA follows: TGTGCTAGTGCTACGGGACTAGGAGGATCTAATGAGCAGTTCTTC. The V and J genes are TRBV12-5 and TRBJ2-1; 8 nucleotides line up with TRBD2. Looked up from germline, CDR1 is LGHNT and CDR2 is FRNRAP. The junction had 12 bases not matched to a gene; V was cut back by 7 bases and J by 7 bases. The CDR3 runs to 15 residues. Filled out from reference TRBV12-5 and TRBJ2-1, the complete variable domain reads DARVTQTPRHKVTEMGQEVTMRCQPILGHNTVFWYRQTMMQGLELLAYFRNRAPLDDSGMPKDRFSAEMPDATLATLKIQPSEPRDSAVYFCASATGLGGSNEQFFGPGTRLTVL.

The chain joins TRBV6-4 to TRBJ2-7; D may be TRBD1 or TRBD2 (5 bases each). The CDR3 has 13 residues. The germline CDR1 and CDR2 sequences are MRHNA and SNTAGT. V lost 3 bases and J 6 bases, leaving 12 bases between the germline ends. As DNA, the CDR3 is TGTGCCAGCAGTGAGGGGGTCCCAGGCGAGCAGTACTTC. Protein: CASSEGVPGEQYF.

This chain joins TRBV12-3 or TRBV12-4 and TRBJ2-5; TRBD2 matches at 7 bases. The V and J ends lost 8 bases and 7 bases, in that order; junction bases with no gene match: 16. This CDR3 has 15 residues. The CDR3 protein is CASSFGLVREGTQYF. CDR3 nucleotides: TGTGCCAGCTCCTTTGGCCTAGTCAGGGAGGGGACCCAGTACTTC.

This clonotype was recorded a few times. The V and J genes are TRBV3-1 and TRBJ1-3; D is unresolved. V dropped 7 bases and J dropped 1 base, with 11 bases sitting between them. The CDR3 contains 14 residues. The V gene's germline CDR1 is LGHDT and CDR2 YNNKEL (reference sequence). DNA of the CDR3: TGTGCCAGCATACCGCCGGGGTCTGGAAACACCATATATTTT. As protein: CASIPPGSGNTIYF. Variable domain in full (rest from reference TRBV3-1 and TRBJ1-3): DTAVSQTPKYLVTQMGNDKSIKCEQNLGHDTMYWYKQDSKKFLKIMFSYNNKELIINETVPNRFSPKSPDKAHLNLHINSLELGDSAVYFCASIPPGSGNTIYFGEGSWLTVV.